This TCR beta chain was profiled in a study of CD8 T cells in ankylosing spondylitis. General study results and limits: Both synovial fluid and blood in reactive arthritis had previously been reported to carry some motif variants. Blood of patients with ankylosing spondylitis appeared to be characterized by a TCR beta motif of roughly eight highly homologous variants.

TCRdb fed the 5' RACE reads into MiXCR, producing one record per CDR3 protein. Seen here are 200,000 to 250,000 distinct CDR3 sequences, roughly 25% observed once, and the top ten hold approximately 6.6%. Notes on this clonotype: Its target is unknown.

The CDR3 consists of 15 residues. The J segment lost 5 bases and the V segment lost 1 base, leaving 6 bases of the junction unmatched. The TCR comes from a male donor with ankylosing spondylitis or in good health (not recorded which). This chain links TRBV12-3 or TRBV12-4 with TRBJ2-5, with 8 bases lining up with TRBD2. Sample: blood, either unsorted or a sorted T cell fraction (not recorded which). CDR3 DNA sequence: TGTGCCAGCAGTTTAGGTAGCGGGATAGGGGAGACCCAGTACTTC. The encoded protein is CASSLGSGIGETQYF.